This T cell receptor (beta chain) is drawn from a study of blood T cell repertoires in COVID-19 (dated by TCRdb to the early 2020s). With respect to the entire study: Samples from collaborators originated in the United States, Italy and Spain and spanned both the acute and convalescent phases of COVID-19. Samples were obtained from the ongoing ImmuneRACE study (first 160 participants) and from 1,254 subjects provided by 6 global collaborators. The dataset comprised deeply sampled blood TCRbeta repertoires from subjects exposed to, actively infected with, or recovered from COVID-19. A de-identified subject ID, COVID-19 status, age in years and sex were almost always included in the sample metadata. Where available, HLA class I and class II types were taken from metadata supplied by the sample provider and were not determined by assay-based typing. The repertoires were made available in a free public database intended to serve as a resource for research on the immune response to SARS-CoV-2. The prospective study material was composed of cDNA or gDNA derived from T cells, B-cell-depleted T cells, or PBMCs.

The immunoSEQ Assay, a bias-controlled multiplex PCR, was used to amplify TCRbeta CDR3 regions from genomic DNA. Per the original workflow: The number of nucleated cells in each sample was estimated from the amplification of reference gene primers within the assay. Sequence reads were collapsed and filtered to measure the absolute abundance of every unique TCRbeta CDR3 rearrangement. For each sample, productive Simpson clonality was calculated by taking the square root of Simpson's diversity index across productive rearrangements. TCRdb mirrors the immuneACCESS table, restricted to in-frame sequences. Some clones are absent from its copies; in checked studies, under half trace to an unresolved V gene, and the reason for the others is unknown. The D gene and trimming were derived from the DNA, and the V and J assignments and clone size from that table. The sample table contains hundreds of thousands of clones; only one count was recorded for approximately 85% of them. Roughly 4.6% of the sample belongs to the ten largest clones.

Each collaborating institution followed its own protocols to collect whole blood in K2EDTA tubes. For TCRbeta analysis, collaborators shipped samples in one of three forms: frozen whole blood, isolated PBMCs, or DNA extracted from either of those sample types. Overall study outcomes, separate from this receptor: How much clinical and demographic metadata was included differed by source and by participant, and the metadata was provided uncurated.

The CDR3 runs 17 amino acids, cysteine and phenylalanine included. Only the CDR3 DNA is retained, 51 bases long and in frame from the first base. At the junction V is shortened by 0 bases and J by 4 bases, with 16 bases in between. CDR1 SGHNT and CDR2 YYREEE are derived from the germline V gene (reference sequence). This clone was seen just once. This clone's antigen is unknown. Nothing much larger sits one base from this clone, and base qualities are not available. This TCR was sampled from a man aged 45-65 years with active or convalescent COVID-19. Sequencing input: peripheral blood. Here the chain combines TRBV5-4 and TRBJ2-2; 6 matching bases give a weak D call of TRBD2. The CDR3 protein sequence reads: CASSLVRVGLPTGELFF. The DNA sequence is as follows: TGTGCCAGCAGCTTGGTACGGGTAGGACTACCCACCGGGGAGCTGTTTTTT.